These 17 T cell receptor beta chains were sequenced from one sample in a study of cytomegalovirus exposure and HLA in healthy donors. PCR involved 60 Vbeta and 13 Jbeta primers. Profiled with immunoSEQ multiplex PCR; TCRdb holds only in-frame clones, not every one. The sample consists of 95,000 or so clones, 81% of them appearing once. The sample taken for sequencing was PBMCs. Source of these receptors: a woman in her seventies in good health and CMV-seropositive.

This chain joins TRBV7-2 and TRBJ1-2; 9 bases fit TRBD1. The CDR3 runs to 15 residues. J gave up 1 base and V 6 bases, and 6 bases lay outside the gene matches. CDR1 is SGHTA, CDR2 FQGNSA, per germline. The CDR3 spells CASRPMTGGNYGYTF. CDR3 nucleotide sequence: TGTGCCAGCAGACCCATGACAGGGGGTAACTATGGCTACACCTTC. The full variable domain, rest sourced from reference TRBV7-2 and TRBJ1-2, is GAGVSQSPSNKVTEKGKDVELRCDPISGHTALYWYRQSLGQGLEFLIYFQGNSAPDKSGLPSDRFSAERTGGSVSTLTIQRTQQEDSAVYLCASRPMTGGNYGYTFGSGTRLTVV.

The rearrangement uses TRBV7-9 and TRBJ2-2; D might be TRBD2 (6 bases). The V gene lost 5 bases and the J gene lost 2 bases, with 15 bases spanning the gap. The CDR3 is made up of 16 amino acids. CDR1 is SEHNR, CDR2 FQNEAQ, per germline (reference sequence). The CDR3 reads CASSIMRGGNTGELFF. In nucleotides, the CDR3 is TGTGCCAGCAGCATCATGCGGGGCGGTAACACCGGGGAGCTGTTTTTT.

For the CDR3, the DNA is TGTGCCAGCAGCCCCTTTAACAGGGGGCGCAATTCAGATACGCAGTATTTT. Amino acids: CASSPFNRGRNSDTQYF. The chain employs TRBV28 and TRBJ2-3; 9 bases agree with TRBD1. The CDR3 has 17 residues. J lost 4 bases, V lost 6 bases, and 14 bases had no gene match. CDR1 is MDHEN, CDR2 SYDVKM, per germline.

The chain is built from TRBV6-5 and TRBJ1-1; D uncertain. The CDR3 has 13 residues. The V end was cut by 6 bases, the J end by 8 bases, with 16 bases between. CDR1 and CDR2 (germline): MNHEY, SVGAGI. The CDR3 nucleotides read TGTGCCAGCAGGGGAGCGGCCCGAGGGGAAGCTTTCTTT. It is translated as CASRGAARGEAFF.

V and J are TRBV11-2 and TRBJ1-4; weak D call: TRBD1 (6 bases). V gave up 5 bases and J gave up 0 bases, with 16 bases separating them. CDR1 is SGHAT and CDR2 is FQNNGV in the germline V gene. This CDR3 has 17 amino acids. CDR3 in amino acids: CASSRIGQLSTNEKLFF. The CDR3 DNA reads as TGTGCCAGCAGCCGCATCGGACAGCTCTCAACTAATGAAAAACTGTTTTTT.

In its sample, this clone was seen a few times. The rearrangement uses TRBV28 and TRBJ1-5, with a possible D match to TRBD1 (6 bases). CDR1 and CDR2 from the germline V gene are MDHEN and SYDVKM. The V gene lost 6 bases and the J gene lost 4 bases, with 16 bases spanning the gap. The CDR3 covers 15 residues. CDR3 sequence: CASSSIGTPNQPQHF. CDR3 DNA sequence: TGTGCCAGCAGCTCGATCGGGACACCTAATCAGCCCCAGCATTTT.

V usage is TRBV11-2 and J usage is TRBJ1-1; the D is unclear. The V end lost 5 bases, the J end lost 1 base, and 5 bases lay between the germline ends. CDR1 is SGHAT, CDR2 FQNNGV, per germline. CDR3 length: 12 residues. The CDR3 region is CASSGRNTEAFF. CDR3 sequence (DNA): TGTGCCAGCAGCGGGCGGAACACTGAAGCTTTCTTT.

This clone was detected only a few times. V is TRBV11-3 and J is TRBJ1-3; TRBD1 matches at 7 bases. CDR3 length: 17 amino acids. V gave up 5 bases and J gave up 3 bases; unmatched junction bases: 13. Germline lookup yields CDR1 SGHNT and CDR2 YENEEA. The CDR3 protein is CASSIRDWGTVGNTIYF. CDR3 sequence (DNA): TGTGCCAGCAGCATACGGGATTGGGGGACAGTTGGAAACACCATATATTTT.

This chain links TRBV5-4 with TRBJ2-2, with 8 bases aligning to TRBD2. After removal of 4 bases from V and 4 bases from J, the junction contained 12 bases not matched to a gene. This CDR3 contains 17 residues. Germline V gene lookup returns CDR1 SGHNT and CDR2 YYREEE (reference sequence). CDR3 DNA sequence: TGTGCCAGCAGCCACCCAATGGCGGGAGGTATCACCGGGGAGCTGTTTTTT. Its translation: CASSHPMAGGITGELFF.

V and J are TRBV29-1 and TRBJ2-1, with D perhaps TRBD1 (6 bases). The CDR3 runs 15 residues. Trimming stripped 3 bases from V and 4 bases from J, with 16 bases between. Germline V gene sequence: CDR1 SQVTM, CDR2 ANQGSEA. The CDR3 DNA follows: TGCAGCGTTGAGAGGCAGGGGAAAAGATACAATGAGCAGTTCTTC. Translated, it gives CSVERQGKRYNEQFF.

V and J are TRBV27 and TRBJ1-2; unclear D gene. Looked up from germline, CDR1 is MNHEY and CDR2 is SMNVEV (reference sequence). The CDR3 is made up of 14 amino acids. Trimming took 0 bases from V and 4 from J, leaving 9 bases between them. CDR3 nucleotides: TGTGCCAGCAGTTTATCGGTGAGCTCCTATGGCTACACCTTC. Translated, it gives CASSLSVSSYGYTF.

J is TRBJ2-5 and V is TRBV15; 9 positions agree with TRBD2. The J call may not be correct, given that the DNA end is closer to TRBJ2-7. Germline V gene data show CDR1 as LNHNV and CDR2 as YYDKDF (reference sequence). The CDR3 consists of 17 residues. The DNA for the CDR3 is TGTGCCACCAGCAGAAACTTACGGACTAGCGTAGACTACGAGCAGTACTTC. It yields the protein CATSRNLRTSVDYEQYF.

V usage is TRBV7-2 and J usage is TRBJ1-5, with 7 positions matching TRBD1. The length of the CDR3 is 15 residues. V shed 2 bases and J 5 bases; nucleotides not matched to a gene: 6. CDR1 SGHTA and CDR2 FQGNSA come from the germline V gene. Written as DNA, the CDR3 is TGTGCCAGCAGCTTATCCCGGGACAGTCATCAGCCCCAGCATTTT. Residues: CASSLSRDSHQPQHF.

The chain has TRBV29-1 and TRBJ2-3; D not resolved. CDR1 and CDR2 (germline): SQVTM, ANQGSEA. The V end was cut by 4 bases, the J end by 0 bases, with 8 bases between. The CDR3 is 13 residues long. This CDR3 reads CSVVPGSTDTQYF. As DNA, the CDR3 is TGCAGCGTTGTACCCGGGAGCACAGATACGCAGTATTTT.

This clone has a single count. The CDR3, as DNA: TGTGCCAGCAGTTTATCCCCGGGGGAACTAGCTAGACACAATGAGCAGTTCTTC. This codes for CASSLSPGELARHNEQFF. The J gene is TRBJ2-1, the V gene TRBV27; weak D call: TRBD2 (6 bases). The V gene lost 0 bases and the J gene lost 5 bases, with 20 bases spanning the gap. The CDR3 loop spans 18 amino acids. CDR1 and CDR2 (germline): MNHEY, SMNVEV (reference sequence).

V gene TRBV7-9 combines with J gene TRBJ2-2; 8 bases are shared with TRBD2. Trimming removed 5 bases from V and 0 bases from J; junction bases left unmatched: 8. The CDR3 is 17 amino acids. The germline CDR1 and CDR2 sequences are SEHNR and FQNEAQ (reference sequence). The CDR3 DNA follows: TGTGCCAGCAGCCGTACTAGCGGAATAACGAACACCGGGGAGCTGTTTTTT. Its protein product is CASSRTSGITNTGELFF.

The genes are TRBV5-1 and TRBJ2-7, with TRBD1 identical over 8 bases. V shed 5 bases and J 0 bases; nucleotides not matched to a gene: 10. This CDR3 region has 16 residues. From germline, CDR1 is SGHRS and CDR2 YFSETQ. Here the CDR3 DNA reads TGCGCCAGCAGTTCTGGGACAGGCCACAGCTCCTACGAGCAGTACTTC. Translated: CASSSGTGHSSYEQYF. The whole variable domain, remainder taken from reference TRBV5-1 and TRBJ2-7, is KAGVTQTPRYLIKTRGQQVTLSCSPISGHRSVSWYQQTPGQGLQFLFEYFSETQRNKGNFPGRFSGRQFSNSRSEMNVSTLELGDSALYLCASSSGTGHSSYEQYFGPGTRLTVT.